Each of the 17 T cell receptor beta chains below was sequenced from the same sample in a study of T cell repertoires in Merkel cell carcinoma (dated by TCRdb to about 2019). The method was the immunoSEQ multiplex PCR assay. The clones in this table, taken by TCRdb from immuneACCESS, are in-frame only. Not every clone is retained; where verified, under half of the shortfall comes from an unresolved V gene, and the cause of the rest is unknown. The sample profile shows roughly 14,000 clones; 76% of them were found once. The ten largest clones take up 17% of the sample. Sample: tumor tissue. The receptors were gathered from an adult with Merkel cell carcinoma.

In its sample, this clone was seen a few times. This chain connects TRBV15 to TRBJ2-2, with D unresolved. V dropped 1 base and J dropped 5 bases, with 11 bases sitting between them. The CDR3 covers 15 residues. Germline V gives CDR1 LNHNV, CDR2 YYDKDF (reference sequence). The CDR3 loop is CATSRVFWGTGELFF. The CDR3 DNA sequence: TGTGCCACCAGCAGAGTGTTTTGGGGAACCGGGGAGCTGTTTTTT.

The chain carries TRBV7-2 and TRBJ2-1; 11 nucleotides align to TRBD2. CDR1 is SGHTA, CDR2 FQGNSA, per germline. The CDR3 runs to 15 residues. The V and J ends lost 6 bases and 8 bases, in that order; junction bases with no gene match: 9. CDR3 residues: CASSPTSGSPHEQFF. CDR3 bases: TGTGCCAGCAGTCCTACTAGCGGGAGCCCCCATGAGCAGTTCTTC.

This clone was seen a handful of times. The chain has TRBV10-2 and TRBJ1-1; 8 positions match TRBD1. The CDR3 runs to 15 residues. Germline CDR1 is WSHSY and CDR2 is SAAADI. Germline trimming cut 7 bases from V and 1 base from J; bases unmatched to any gene: 8. CDR3 nucleotides: TGCGCCAGCATTCTGGGACAGGACAAGAACACTGAAGCTTTCTTT. Translated: CASILGQDKNTEAFF.

The chain uses TRBV5-1 and TRBJ1-3; TRBD1 matches at 7 bases. With 4 bases clipped from V and 1 base from J, the junction kept 5 bases outside the gene matches. This CDR3 has 15 amino acids. Germline CDR1 reads SGHRS; CDR2 reads YFSETQ. CDR3 coding DNA: TGCGCCAGCAGCAGCTCGGGACAGTCTGGAAACACCATATATTTT. It is translated as CASSSSGQSGNTIYF. Variable domain in full (rest from reference TRBV5-1 and TRBJ1-3): KAGVTQTPRYLIKTRGQQVTLSCSPISGHRSVSWYQQTPGQGLQFLFEYFSETQRNKGNFPGRFSGRQFSNSRSEMNVSTLELGDSALYLCASSSSGQSGNTIYFGEGSWLTVV.

The chain joins TRBV7-2 to TRBJ2-6; D remains ambiguous. Germline-derived CDR1 and CDR2 are SGHTA and FQGNSA. Trimming stripped 1 base from V and 4 bases from J, with 5 bases between. This CDR3 is built from 14 residues. The CDR3 nucleotides are TGTGCCAGCAGCTTAGATGGGGGGGCCAACGTCCTGACTTTC. Translation gives CASSLDGGANVLTF.

The chain carries TRBV19 and TRBJ2-2; TRBD1 is a possible D gene (5 bases). The CDR3 spans 14 residues. V was clipped by 6 bases and J by 2 bases, with 10 bases between them. Germline assignment: CDR1 LNHDA and CDR2 SQIVND (reference sequence). CDR3 coding DNA: TGTGCCAGTAGAAACCAGGGAAACACCGGGGAGCTGTTTTTT. Its protein product is CASRNQGNTGELFF. The full variable domain, in which reference TRBV19 and TRBJ2-2 provide the parts outside the CDR3, is DGGITQSPKYLFRKEGQNVTLSCEQNLNHDAMYWYRQDPGQGLRLIYYSQIVNDFQKGDIAEGYSVSREKKESFPLTVTSAQKNPTAFYLCASRNQGNTGELFFGEGSRLTVL.

The gene calls are TRBV7-2 and TRBJ2-7; 7 bases are a match to TRBD2. V gave up 1 base and J gave up 2 bases; unmatched junction bases: 5. The CDR3 has 15 residues. Per the germline V gene, CDR1 is SGHTA and CDR2 is FQGNSA. As DNA, the CDR3 is TGTGCCAGCAGCTTAGTTGGGGGGGGAACCTACGAGCAGTACTTC. Translated: CASSLVGGGTYEQYF.

This clone has more than one count but fewer than ten. The chain is built from TRBV11-3 and TRBJ1-1; D remains ambiguous. Germline CDR1 is SGHNT and CDR2 is YENEEA. V was trimmed by 5 bases and J by 8 bases, leaving 6 bases between them. This CDR3 contains 10 residues. The CDR3 region has the DNA TGTGCCAGCAGCGGCTTAGAAGCTTTCTTT. Encoded protein: CASSGLEAFF.

The V and J genes are TRBV6-6 and TRBJ1-2; D is unclear. From germline, CDR1 is MNHNY and CDR2 SVGAGI (reference sequence). V dropped 7 bases and J dropped 4 bases, with 16 bases sitting between them. The CDR3 runs to 14 residues. The CDR3 sequence: CASTQDRRAYGYTF. The CDR3 bases are TGTGCCAGCACCCAGGACCGGAGGGCCTATGGCTACACCTTC.

The CDR3 protein is CASSLSQGYEQYF. The CDR3 DNA reads as TGTGCCAGCAGTTTAAGTCAGGGCTACGAGCAGTACTTC. V and J are TRBV12-3 or TRBV12-4 and TRBJ2-7, with D perhaps TRBD1 (5 bases). The V gene lost 2 bases and the J gene lost 3 bases, with 8 bases spanning the gap. This CDR3 region has 13 residues.

The gene calls are TRBV11-3 and TRBJ1-1, with D uncertain. Per the germline V gene, CDR1 is SGHNT and CDR2 is YENEEA. This CDR3 comprises 13 residues. Trimming took off 5 bases at V and 1 base at J, with 8 bases between the two ends. CDR3 protein: CASSATWNTEAFF. The CDR3 DNA is TGTGCCAGCAGCGCAACATGGAACACTGAAGCTTTCTTT.

The chain has TRBV27 and TRBJ1-1; D not resolved. The V and J ends lost 2 bases and 0 bases respectively, with 10 bases between them. The germline gives CDR1 MNHEY, CDR2 SMNVEV (reference sequence). This CDR3 contains 15 residues. The CDR3 sequence is CASSLLRSMNTEAFF. CDR3 coding DNA: TGTGCCAGCAGTTTACTCAGGTCCATGAACACTGAAGCTTTCTTT.

This chain connects TRBV27 to TRBJ2-5; 10 bases are a match to TRBD2. The junction had 9 bases not matched to a gene; V was cut back by 5 bases and J by 3 bases. The CDR3 loop spans 16 amino acids. Per the germline V gene, CDR1 is MNHEY and CDR2 is SMNVEV (reference sequence). The CDR3 region has the DNA TGTGCCAGCAGTCGAGGGACTAGCGCCTTAAAAGAGACCCAGTACTTC. Encoded protein: CASSRGTSALKETQYF.

The chain joins TRBV27 to TRBJ2-1; 9 bases are a match to TRBD2. Germline loops: CDR1 MNHEY, CDR2 SMNVEV (reference sequence). V lost 5 bases and J lost 9; bases outside the gene matches: 11. CDR3 length: 15 amino acids. DNA of the CDR3: TGTGCCAGCAGTCCGCTAGCGGGAATACCCCCTGAGCAGTTCTTC. As protein: CASSPLAGIPPEQFF.

This rearrangement joins TRBV27 to TRBJ2-1, with 11 bases identical to TRBD2. The CDR3 consists of 15 residues. Germline lookup yields CDR1 MNHEY and CDR2 SMNVEV (reference sequence). V shed 8 bases, J shed 6 bases, and the junction held 9 bases outside the gene matches. Here the CDR3 DNA reads TGTGCCAGCTCCCTCACTAGCGGGAGAAGCAATGAGCAGTTCTTC. Translating it yields CASSLTSGRSNEQFF.

This clone was detected a few times. The chain links TRBV24-1 to TRBJ1-5; D gene unclear. V dropped 2 bases and J dropped 7 bases, with 5 bases sitting between them. CDR1 KGHDR and CDR2 SFDVKD come from the germline V gene. CDR3 length: 12 amino acids. CDR3 region: CATSDSIQPQHF. Here the CDR3 DNA reads TGTGCCACCAGTGATTCGATCCAGCCCCAGCATTTT.

The gene calls are TRBV5-4 and TRBJ1-1; 7 bases are shared with TRBD1. Germline values: CDR1 SGHNT, CDR2 YYREEE (reference sequence). The V gene end was trimmed by 0 bases and the J gene end by 1 base; junction bases not matched to a gene: 6. The CDR3 has 16 residues. CDR3 region: CASSLDPTGSNTEAFF. The CDR3 DNA reads TGTGCCAGCAGCTTGGATCCGACAGGGTCGAACACTGAAGCTTTCTTT.